A single sample is the source of the 19 T cell receptor beta chains below, sequenced in a study of cytomegalovirus exposure and HLA in healthy donors. PCR amplification relied on 60 Vbeta primers (plus 13 Jbeta primers). The repertoire was sequenced with immunoSEQ multiplex PCR; TCRdb's copy has only in-frame clones and lacks some. The repertoire consists of roughly 71,000 clones, with 65% to 70% occurring once and the leading ten covering less than 25%. Sequenced: PBMCs. All receptors derive from a man in his forties in good health and CMV-seropositive.

This clone was seen a handful of times. The rearrangement links TRBV27 to TRBJ1-4, with 10 bases lining up with TRBD1. V trimming: 5 bases; J trimming: 8 bases; junction bases outside the gene matches: 8. The V gene's germline CDR1 is MNHEY and CDR2 SMNVEV (reference sequence). This CDR3 is built from 15 residues. CDR3 DNA: TGTGCCAGCAGTCCAAGGGACAGGGGAAGGGAAAAACTGTTTTTT. Amino acid sequence: CASSPRDRGREKLFF.

The CDR3 sequence: CASSLSRGQQGGSYNSPLHF. The CDR3 DNA reads TGTGCCAGCAGTTTATCGAGGGGCCAACAGGGTGGCTCCTATAATTCACCCCTCCACTTT. This chain uses TRBV27 with TRBJ1-6, with a possible D match to TRBD1 (6 bases). The CDR3 covers 20 residues. V dropped 0 bases and J dropped 0 bases, with 18 bases sitting between them. The germline V gene has CDR1 MNHEY and CDR2 SMNVEV (reference sequence).

J is TRBJ2-7 and V is TRBV4-3; 8 bases are a match to TRBD2. With V trimmed by 4 bases and J by 0 bases, 5 bases remained unmatched. This CDR3 spans 15 amino acids. From germline, CDR1 is LGHNA and CDR2 YSLEER. CDR3 coding DNA: TGCGCCAGCAGCCGGACGAGCGGGGGCTCCTACGAGCAGTACTTC. Its protein is CASSRTSGGSYEQYF.

This sequence joins TRBV5-8 and TRBJ1-1; no clear D. V gave up 0 bases and J gave up 13 bases, with 13 bases separating them. The germline V gene has CDR1 SGHTS and CDR2 YDEGEE. The CDR3 covers 12 residues. The chain's CDR3 is CASSLAPRNVFF. CDR3 coding DNA: TGTGCCAGCAGCTTGGCCCCCCGTAATGTTTTCTTT.

The CDR3 is CASSVVPLETQYF. The CDR3 nucleotides read TGTGCCAGCAGCGTAGTCCCTTTGGAGACCCAGTACTTC. This chain connects TRBV9 to TRBJ2-5; D is uncertain. Germline V CDR1 and CDR2: SGDLS, YYNGEE. V dropped 0 bases and J dropped 5 bases, with 8 bases sitting between them. CDR3 size: 13 residues.

This clone has just a few counts. V gene TRBV4-2 combines with J gene TRBJ2-2; 10 nucleotides line up with TRBD2. Germline loops: CDR1 LGHNA, CDR2 YNFKEQ. V lost 1 base, J lost 4 bases, and 6 bases stayed unmatched. The CDR3 sequence is 17 residues long. The CDR3 region has the DNA TGTGCCAGCAGCCAAGGGGTAGCGGGGGGCCTCACCGGGGAGCTGTTTTTT. Residues: CASSQGVAGGLTGELFF.

In this sample, this clone turned up a few times. The junction departs from the called germline gene at one end, perhaps through a read error. The same CDR3 also results from other DNA sequences found in this sample. The chain has TRBV5-1 and TRBJ2-3, with a tentative D call TRBD1 (7 bases). The CDR3 contains 15 residues. Germline assignment: CDR1 SGHRS and CDR2 YFSETQ. The CDR3 spells CASSLGQGVADTQYF. Here the CDR3 DNA reads TGCGCCAGCAGCTTGGGGCAGGGGGTAGCGGATACGCAGTATTTC. The whole variable domain, remainder taken from reference TRBV5-1 and TRBJ2-3, is KAGVTQTPRYLIKTRGQQVTLSCSPISGHRSVSWYQQTPGQGLQFLFEYFSETQRNKGNFPGRFSGRQFSNSRSEMNVSTLELGDSALYLCASSLGQGVADTQYFGPGTRLTVL.

This clone is judged medium-sized (0.01 to 0.1%). V is TRBV14 and J is TRBJ2-3; D might be TRBD1 (5 bases). There are 15 residues in the CDR3. Germline assignment: CDR1 SGHDN and CDR2 FVKESK. The V and J ends lost 4 bases and 0 bases respectively, with 11 bases between them. CDR3 amino acids: CASSRQLSSTDTQYF. The CDR3 coding sequence is TGTGCCAGCAGCCGACAGTTATCTAGCACAGATACGCAGTATTTT.

This clone was recorded a few times. The chain has TRBV29-1 and TRBJ2-3; the match to TRBD2 covers 9 bases. Germline CDR1 and CDR2: SQVTM and ANQGSEA. The CDR3 runs to 15 residues. The V gene end was trimmed by 2 bases and the J gene end by 2 bases; junction bases not matched to a gene: 5. CDR3 in DNA: TGCAGCGTTGAACGGCTAGCGGGGTTCACAGATACGCAGTATTTT. Amino acids: CSVERLAGFTDTQYF.

This sequence joins TRBV2 and TRBJ1-6, with D uncertain. Germline loops: CDR1 SNHLY, CDR2 FYNNEI. The CDR3 is 13 residues long. Trimming cost V 5 bases and J 10 bases, with 12 bases left between them. CDR3: CASSSGGLSPLHF. DNA for the CDR3: TGTGCCAGCAGTAGTGGAGGGTTATCACCCCTCCACTTT.

In its sample, this clone was seen a few times. The rearrangement links TRBV15 to TRBJ1-2, with D possibly matching TRBD1 (6 bases). Germline V CDR1 and CDR2: LNHNV, YYDKDF (reference sequence). V dropped 5 bases and J dropped 2 bases, with 12 bases sitting between them. This CDR3 is built from 14 residues. CDR3 in amino acids: CATSLQGVNYGYTF. For the CDR3, the DNA is TGTGCCACCAGCTTACAGGGAGTGAACTATGGCTACACCTTC.

V usage is TRBV4-1 and J usage is TRBJ1-3; perhaps TRBD1 as D (6 bases). Looked up from germline, CDR1 is MGHRA and CDR2 is YSYEKL. V lost 1 base and J 0 bases, leaving 10 bases between the germline ends. The CDR3 totals 16 residues. CDR3 amino acids: CASSQAWTDSGNTIYF. In nucleotides, the CDR3 is TGCGCCAGCAGCCAAGCTTGGACAGACTCTGGAAACACCATATATTTT.

The rearrangement links TRBV27 to TRBJ2-2; D gene ambiguous. The CDR3 totals 13 residues. With 4 bases removed from V and 2 bases from J, the gap between germline ends came to 5 bases. Germline CDR1 reads MNHEY; CDR2 reads SMNVEV (reference sequence). The CDR3 DNA reads TGTGCCAGCAGTTCAACAAACACCGGGGAGCTGTTTTTT. Its translation: CASSSTNTGELFF.

This clone has only a few counts. The chain employs TRBV28 and TRBJ1-6, with 7 positions matching TRBD1. The V gene end was trimmed by 1 base and the J gene end by 10 bases; junction bases not matched to a gene: 4. The CDR3 covers 14 residues. Germline V gene data show CDR1 as MDHEN and CDR2 as SYDVKM. The CDR3 sequence: CASSLYRGGSPLHF. DNA for the CDR3: TGTGCCAGCAGTTTATACAGGGGTGGGTCACCCCTCCACTTT.

This clone was seen a handful of times. The chain links TRBV7-3 to TRBJ2-7; 8 bases align to TRBD2. This CDR3 is 15 amino acids long. Germline trimming cut 1 base from V and 2 bases from J; bases unmatched to any gene: 4. Looked up from germline, CDR1 is SGHTA and CDR2 is FQGTGA. The CDR3 DNA reads TGTGCCAGCAGCTTAAGGGCGGGGGGCCCCTACGAGCAGTACTTC. It yields the protein CASSLRAGGPYEQYF.

The chain links TRBV7-2 to TRBJ2-2; perhaps TRBD1 as D (5 bases). Per germline, CDR1 SGHTA and CDR2 FQGNSA. The CDR3 loop spans 14 amino acids. V was pared by 1 base and J by 7 bases, with 10 bases between. The CDR3 spells CASSLDPGHGELFF. The CDR3 DNA is TGTGCCAGCAGCTTAGACCCAGGGCACGGGGAGCTGTTTTTT.

This clone showed up just a few times. The gene calls are TRBV4-2 and TRBJ1-1; a possible D gene is TRBD1 (6 bases). Trimming cost V 4 bases and J 1 base, with 16 bases left between them. The CDR3 spans 16 residues. The V gene's germline CDR1 is LGHNA and CDR2 YNFKEQ. CDR3 loop: CASSRNLGQSNTEAFF. CDR3 sequence (DNA): TGTGCCAGCAGCCGGAACTTAGGACAGTCGAACACTGAAGCTTTCTTT.

V usage is TRBV5-6 and J usage is TRBJ2-1; maybe TRBD2 (7 bases). V was shortened by 0 bases and J by 8 bases, with 18 bases between the two germline ends. CDR1 is SGHDT and CDR2 is YYEEEE in the germline V gene. This CDR3 contains 16 residues. The DNA for the CDR3 is TGTGCCAGCAGCTTGGCGGGCGGGGGCGGGGACTATGAGCAGTTCTTC. Translation: CASSLAGGGGDYEQFF.

This chain connects TRBV29-1 to TRBJ1-1; 7 bases are a match to TRBD1. Germline loops: CDR1 SQVTM, CDR2 ANQGSEA. Trimming took 6 bases from V and 0 from J; bases not matched to a gene: 4. The CDR3 has 13 residues. The CDR3: CSVTGQMNTEAFF. The CDR3 bases are TGCAGCGTAACGGGACAGATGAACACTGAAGCTTTCTTT. Complete variable domain (other parts from reference TRBV29-1 and TRBJ1-1): SAVISQKPSRDICQRGTSLTIQCQVDSQVTMMFWYRQQPGQSLTLIATANQGSEATYESGFVIDKFPISRPNLTFSTLTVSNMSPEDSSIYLCSVTGQMNTEAFFGQGTRLTVV.